In this sample, the clone carrying this T cell receptor (beta chain) turned up a few times. The data originate from a study of metastatic and nonmetastatic thyroid tumors. CDR3 length equals 16 residues. Germline CDR1 is MNHEY and CDR2 is SVGEGT. V gave up 0 bases and J gave up 6 bases; unmatched junction bases: 8. No treatment had been given to any patient before thyroid surgery. With MiXCR, TCRdb reprocessed the PCR reads. The table has thousands of clones, under 45% seen once. The origin of this receptor is a female donor with papillary thyroid cancer or a benign thyroid nodule (not recorded which). Some clones in this sample may be carry-over from other donors' samples. The chain links TRBV6-2 or TRBV6-3 to TRBJ2-7; 10 bases are shared with TRBD1. Sequencing input: tumor tissue. The CDR3 DNA sequence: TGTGCCAGCAGTTACTCGATCGGACAGGGGGTACTCGAGCAGTACTTC. Its protein product is CASSYSIGQGVLEQYF.